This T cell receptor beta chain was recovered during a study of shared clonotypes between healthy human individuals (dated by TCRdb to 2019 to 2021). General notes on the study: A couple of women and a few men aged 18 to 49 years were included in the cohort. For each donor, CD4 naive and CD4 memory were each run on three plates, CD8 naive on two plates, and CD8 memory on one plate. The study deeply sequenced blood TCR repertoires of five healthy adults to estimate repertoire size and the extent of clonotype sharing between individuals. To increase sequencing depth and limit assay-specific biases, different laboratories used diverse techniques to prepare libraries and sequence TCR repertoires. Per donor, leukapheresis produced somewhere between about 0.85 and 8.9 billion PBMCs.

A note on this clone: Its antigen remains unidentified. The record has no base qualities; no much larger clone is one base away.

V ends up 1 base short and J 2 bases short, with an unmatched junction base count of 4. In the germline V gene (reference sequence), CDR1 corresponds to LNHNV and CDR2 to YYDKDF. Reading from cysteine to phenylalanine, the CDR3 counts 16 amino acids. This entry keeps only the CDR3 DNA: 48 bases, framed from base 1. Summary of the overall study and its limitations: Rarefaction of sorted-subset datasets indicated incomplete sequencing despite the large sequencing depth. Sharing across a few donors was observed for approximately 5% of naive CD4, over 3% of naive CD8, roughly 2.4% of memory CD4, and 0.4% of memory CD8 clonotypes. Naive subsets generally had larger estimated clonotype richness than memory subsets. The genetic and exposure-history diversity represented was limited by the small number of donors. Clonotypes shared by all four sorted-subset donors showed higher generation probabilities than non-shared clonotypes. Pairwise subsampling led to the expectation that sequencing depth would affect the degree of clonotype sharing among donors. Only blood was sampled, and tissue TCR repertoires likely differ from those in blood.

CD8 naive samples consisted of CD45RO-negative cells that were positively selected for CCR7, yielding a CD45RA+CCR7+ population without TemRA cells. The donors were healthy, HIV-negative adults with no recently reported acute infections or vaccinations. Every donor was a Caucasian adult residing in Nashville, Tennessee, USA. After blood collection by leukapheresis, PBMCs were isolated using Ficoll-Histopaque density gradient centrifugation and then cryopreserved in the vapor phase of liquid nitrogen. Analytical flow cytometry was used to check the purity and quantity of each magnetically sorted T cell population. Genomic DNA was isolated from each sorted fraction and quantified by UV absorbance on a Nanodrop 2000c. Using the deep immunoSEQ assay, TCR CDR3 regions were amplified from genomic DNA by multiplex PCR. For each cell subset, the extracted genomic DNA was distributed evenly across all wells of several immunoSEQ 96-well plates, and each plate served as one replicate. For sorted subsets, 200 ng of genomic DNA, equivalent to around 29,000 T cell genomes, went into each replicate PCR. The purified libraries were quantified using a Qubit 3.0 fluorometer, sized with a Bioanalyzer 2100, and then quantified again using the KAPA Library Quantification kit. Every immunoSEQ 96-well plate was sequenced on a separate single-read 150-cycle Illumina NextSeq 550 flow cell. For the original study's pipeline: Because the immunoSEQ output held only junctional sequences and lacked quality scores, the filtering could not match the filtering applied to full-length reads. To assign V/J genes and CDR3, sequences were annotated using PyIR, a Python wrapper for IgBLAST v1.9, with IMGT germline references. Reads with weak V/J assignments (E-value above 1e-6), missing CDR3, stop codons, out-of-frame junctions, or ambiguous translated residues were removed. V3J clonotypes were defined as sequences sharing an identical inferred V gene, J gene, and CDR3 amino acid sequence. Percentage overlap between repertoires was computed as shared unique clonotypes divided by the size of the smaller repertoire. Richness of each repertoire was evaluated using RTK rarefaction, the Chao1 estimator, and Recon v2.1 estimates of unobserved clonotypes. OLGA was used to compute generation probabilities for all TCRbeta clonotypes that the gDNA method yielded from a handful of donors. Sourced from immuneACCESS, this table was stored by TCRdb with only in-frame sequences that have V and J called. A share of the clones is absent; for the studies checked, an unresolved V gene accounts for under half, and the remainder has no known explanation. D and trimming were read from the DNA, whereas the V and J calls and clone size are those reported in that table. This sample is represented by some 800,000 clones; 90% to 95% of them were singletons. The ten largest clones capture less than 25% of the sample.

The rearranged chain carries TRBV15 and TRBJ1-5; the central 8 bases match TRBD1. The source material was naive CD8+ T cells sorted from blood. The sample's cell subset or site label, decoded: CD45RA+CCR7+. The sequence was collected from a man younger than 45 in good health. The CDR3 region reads CATSRVDRGGNQPQHF. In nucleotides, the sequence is TGTGCCACCAGCAGAGTTGACAGGGGTGGCAATCAGCCCCAGCATTTT.